This record looks at one T cell receptor (beta chain) sequence and its context. Germline CDR1 is MDHEN and CDR2 is SYDVKM. V was trimmed by 4 bases and J by 0 bases, leaving 19 bases between them. The CDR3 extends over 19 amino acids. Patients aged 18 to 65 had newly diagnosed hyperthyroidism of under 2 months' duration. This sample is part of a study of T cells in Graves' hyperthyroidism and ophthalmopathy. Looking at the study overall: Peripheral blood samples were taken at initial diagnosis, prior to any treatment.

TCR beta CDR3 regions were amplified from RNA. Initially, a first-round RT-PCR of the TCR CDR3 employed the HTBI primer set. TCRdb re-derived calls from the multiplex PCR reads in MiXCR, one entry per CDR3 protein. The table lists fewer than 800,000 distinct CDR3 sequences, roughly 15% of them singletons. Sequenced: blood. The V gene is TRBV28, the J gene TRBJ2-6; a possible D gene is TRBD2 (6 bases). This TCR was sampled from a man aged 18 to 30 with Graves' hyperthyroidism. The CDR3 protein is CASSSNPGREISGANVLTF. Here the CDR3 DNA reads TGTGCCAGCAGTTCCAACCCGGGACGGGAGATCTCTGGGGCCAACGTCCTGACTTTC.